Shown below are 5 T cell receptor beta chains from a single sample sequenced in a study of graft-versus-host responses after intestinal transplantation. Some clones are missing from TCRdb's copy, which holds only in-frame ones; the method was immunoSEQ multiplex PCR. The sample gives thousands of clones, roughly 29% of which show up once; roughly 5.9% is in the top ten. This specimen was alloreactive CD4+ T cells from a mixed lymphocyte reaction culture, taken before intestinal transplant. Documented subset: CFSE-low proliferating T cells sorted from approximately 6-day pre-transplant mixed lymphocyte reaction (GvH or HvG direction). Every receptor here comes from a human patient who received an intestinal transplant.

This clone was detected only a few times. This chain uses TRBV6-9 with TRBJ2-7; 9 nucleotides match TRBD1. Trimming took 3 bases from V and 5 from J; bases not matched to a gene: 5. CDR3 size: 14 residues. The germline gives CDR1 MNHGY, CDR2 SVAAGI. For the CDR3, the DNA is TGTGCCAGCAGTTACCGGGACAGGGCTAACGAGCAGTACTTC. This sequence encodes CASSYRDRANEQYF.

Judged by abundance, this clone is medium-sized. The CDR3 nucleotides are TGTGCCAGCAGTCACCCCATCTCCGGGACTGGCTCCTACGAGCAGTACTTC. Its protein is CASSHPISGTGSYEQYF. The V call is TRBV11-3, the J call TRBJ2-7; tentatively, D is TRBD2 (6 bases). CDR3 length: 17 residues. The germline CDR1 and CDR2 sequences are SGHNT and YENEEA. The V and J ends lost 6 bases and 0 bases respectively, with 21 bases between them. Supplemented by reference TRBV11-3 and TRBJ2-7, the full variable domain reads EAGVVQSPRYKIIEKKQPVAFWCNPISGHNTLYWYLQNLGQGPELLIRYENEEAVDDSQLPKDRFSAERLKGVDSTLKIQPAELGDSAVYLCASSHPISGTGSYEQYFGPGTRLTVT.

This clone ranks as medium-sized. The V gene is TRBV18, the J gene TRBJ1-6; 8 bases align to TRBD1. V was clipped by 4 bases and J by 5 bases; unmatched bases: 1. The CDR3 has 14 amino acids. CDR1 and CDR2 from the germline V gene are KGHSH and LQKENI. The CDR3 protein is CASSRGQDNSPLHF. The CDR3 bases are TGTGCCAGCTCACGGGGACAGGATAATTCACCCCTCCACTTT.

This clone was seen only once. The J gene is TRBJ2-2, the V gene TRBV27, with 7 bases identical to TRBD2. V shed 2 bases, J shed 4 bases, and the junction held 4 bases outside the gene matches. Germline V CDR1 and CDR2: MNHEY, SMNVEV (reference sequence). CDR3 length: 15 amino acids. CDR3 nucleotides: TGTGCCAGCAGTTTACGGCTAGCGGCCACCGGGGAGCTGTTTTTT. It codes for CASSLRLAATGELFF.

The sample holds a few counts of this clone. This CDR3 reads CASSTKTGNTEAFF. CDR3 sequence (DNA): TGTGCCAGCTCAACTAAAACAGGGAACACTGAAGCTTTCTTT. This rearrangement joins TRBV18 to TRBJ1-1, with a weak D call TRBD1 (5 bases). The CDR3 is made up of 14 amino acids. Germline-derived CDR1 and CDR2 are KGHSH and LQKENI. Trimming pared 5 bases from V and 1 base from J, leaving 11 bases between.